This TCR beta chain was obtained from a study of blood T cell repertoires in COVID-19. Profiled with immunoSEQ multiplex PCR; TCRdb holds only in-frame clones, not every one. The repertoire holds about 88,000 clones, over 75% seen once, with 2.5% to 3.5% in the top ten. Trimming took 5 bases from V and 0 from J, leaving 6 bases between them. The CDR3 is made up of 13 amino acids. Specimen: peripheral blood. The receptor comes from a woman over 75 with acute or convalescent COVID-19. The chain links TRBV12-3 or TRBV12-4 to TRBJ2-3; no definite D call. CDR3 nucleotides: TGTGCCAGCAGTCCCCCAAGCACAGATACGCAGTATTTT. Protein product: CASSPPSTDTQYF.